The 15 T cell receptor beta chains given below trace back to one sample, sequenced in a study of T cells in localized non-small cell lung cancer (dated by TCRdb to the early 2020s). Library method: the immunoSEQ multiplex PCR assay. TCRdb retrieved this table from immuneACCESS and kept in-frame rearrangements only. Not all clones are present; in checked studies, unresolved V genes account for under half, and no reason is known for the remainder. The sample table records tens of thousands of clones; more than 85% of these occur just once. Clones ranked in the top ten supply about 12% of the sample. The sample consisted of peripheral blood mononuclear cells, taken before any cancer treatment. These receptors came from a female donor of 60 years or more with stage II lung adenocarcinoma.

This chain joins TRBV5-1 and TRBJ2-2; TRBD1 matches at 10 bases. The CDR3 totals 15 residues. V was pared by 3 bases and J by 6 bases, with 5 bases of the junction left unmatched. CDR1 is SGHRS, CDR2 YFSETQ, per germline. The CDR3 spells CASSSGTGESGELFF. Here the CDR3 DNA reads TGCGCCAGCAGCTCCGGGACAGGGGAATCCGGGGAGCTGTTTTTT.

This clone appeared once. The CDR3 is CASRTSGAGYTF. Written as DNA, the CDR3 is TGTGCCAGCAGGACCTCTGGGGCAGGCTACACCTTC. The chain recombines TRBV6-1 with TRBJ1-2; a possible D gene is TRBD1 (5 bases). The V and J ends lost 6 bases and 8 bases respectively, with 13 bases between them. The CDR3 covers 12 residues. Germline V gene lookup returns CDR1 MNHNS and CDR2 SASEGT.

The gene calls are TRBV5-1 and TRBJ2-6; D remains unclear. The CDR3 covers 15 residues. The V gene lost 0 bases and the J gene lost 1 base, with 5 bases spanning the gap. Germline assignment: CDR1 SGHRS and CDR2 YFSETQ. CDR3 sequence: CASSLVNSGANVLTF. DNA for the CDR3: TGCGCCAGCAGCTTGGTCAATTCTGGGGCCAACGTCCTGACTTTC.

The chain uses TRBV18 and TRBJ2-3; 8 nucleotides align to TRBD2. The V gene's germline CDR1 is KGHSH and CDR2 LQKENI. Trimming at V came to 3 bases and at J to 0 bases, leaving 5 bases not matched to a gene. CDR3 length equals 16 residues. The CDR3 loop is CASSPLASGSTDTQYF. The CDR3 nucleotides read TGTGCCAGCTCACCCCTGGCTAGCGGGAGCACAGATACGCAGTATTTT.

This clone was counted a single time. The chain joins TRBV7-9 to TRBJ1-3; 9 nucleotides line up with TRBD1. Germline CDR1 reads SEHNR; CDR2 reads FQNEAQ (reference sequence). The length of the CDR3 is 16 residues. The V segment lost 5 bases and the J segment 6 bases; nucleotides outside the gene matches: 11. In DNA form, the CDR3 reads TGTGCCAGCAGCCCGACGGGACAGGGAGGGATAAACACCATATATTTT. It is translated as CASSPTGQGGINTIYF.

The chain couples TRBV10-3 to TRBJ1-2; TRBD1 aligns across 7 bases. After removal of 6 bases from V and 6 bases from J, the junction contained 7 bases not matched to a gene. Germline V lookup: CDR1 ENHRY, CDR2 SYGVKD. The length of the CDR3 is 13 residues. CDR3 nucleotide sequence: TGTGCCATCAGGGAAGACAGGGAGGATGGCTACACCTTC. Amino acids: CAIREDREDGYTF.

This chain links TRBV11-2 with TRBJ2-2, with D perhaps TRBD1 (6 bases). Germline assignment: CDR1 SGHAT and CDR2 FQNNGV. Trimming removed 5 bases at V and 0 bases at J, with 13 bases between. This CDR3 contains 16 residues. The CDR3 DNA is TGTGCCAGCAGCCTTGGGACATTCGCGAACACCGGGGAGCTGTTTTTT. It encodes CASSLGTFANTGELFF.

This clone was observed once. The chain joins TRBV5-1 to TRBJ1-1; possibly TRBD1 for D (6 bases). Germline V gene lookup returns CDR1 SGHRS and CDR2 YFSETQ. The CDR3 extends over 14 amino acids. V was pared by 5 bases and J by 4 bases, with 15 bases between. In nucleotides, the CDR3 is TGCGCCAGCAGACAGCGACAGGCCAGCACTGAAGCTTTCTTT. Its translation is CASRQRQASTEAFF.

This clone was found a few times. This chain links TRBV5-4 with TRBJ1-2, with a possible D match to TRBD1 (6 bases). CDR1 SGHNT and CDR2 YYREEE come from the germline V gene (reference sequence). The CDR3 contains 14 residues. V was clipped by 2 bases and J by 2 bases, with 10 bases between them. The CDR3 bases are TGTGCCAGCAGCTTTTCCAGGGGAAACTATGGCTACACCTTC. Its protein product is CASSFSRGNYGYTF.

The chain employs TRBV7-2 and TRBJ1-1; D is perhaps TRBD1 (5 bases). Germline CDR1 is SGHTA and CDR2 is FQGNSA. This CDR3 spans 17 amino acids. With 0 bases removed from V and 1 base from J, the gap between germline ends came to 15 bases. CDR3 amino acids: CASSLAGMGLTNTEAFF. The DNA for the CDR3 is TGTGCCAGCAGCTTAGCCGGAATGGGACTGACGAACACTGAAGCTTTCTTT.

V is TRBV9 and J is TRBJ1-2, with a tentative D call TRBD1 (6 bases). The CDR3 length is 13 residues. V lost 4 bases to trimming and J lost 9 bases, with 16 bases between them. CDR1 SGDLS and CDR2 YYNGEE come from the germline V gene. CDR3 in amino acids: CASSPRGLWSYTF. The CDR3 DNA sequence: TGTGCCAGCAGCCCCAGGGGCCTATGGAGCTACACCTTC.

The CDR3 spells CASSTRETQYF. As DNA, the CDR3 is TGTGCCAGCAGCACTCGAGAGACCCAGTACTTC. V usage is TRBV7-8 and J usage is TRBJ2-5; D uncertain. Germline CDR1 is SGHVS and CDR2 is FQNEAQ. V was clipped by 5 bases and J by 4 bases, with 5 bases between them. This CDR3 is built from 11 residues.

J is TRBJ1-1 and V is TRBV5-1; D is ambiguous. V was shortened by 3 bases and J by 1 base, with 7 bases between the two germline ends. Germline values: CDR1 SGHRS, CDR2 YFSETQ. This CDR3 comprises 13 residues. The CDR3 DNA reads as TGCGCCAGCAGCTGGGAGGGGAACACTGAAGCTTTCTTT. Protein: CASSWEGNTEAFF.

This CDR3 reads CASSLGQGDNSPLHF. CDR3 bases: TGTGCCAGCAGCTTGGGCCAGGGAGATAATTCACCCCTCCACTTT. The rearrangement links TRBV7-2 to TRBJ1-6; tentative D call: TRBD1 (5 bases). The CDR3 covers 15 residues. Germline CDR1 SGHTA, CDR2 FQGNSA. With 3 bases removed from V and 5 bases from J, the gap between germline ends came to 11 bases.

This chain links TRBV5-1 with TRBJ1-1, with D hard to call. This CDR3 region has 15 residues. Germline lookup yields CDR1 SGHRS and CDR2 YFSETQ. V was clipped by 4 bases and J by 0 bases, with 13 bases between them. The CDR3 reads CASSPFEGLNTEAFF. The CDR3 DNA sequence: TGCGCCAGCAGCCCCTTTGAAGGGCTGAACACTGAAGCTTTCTTT.